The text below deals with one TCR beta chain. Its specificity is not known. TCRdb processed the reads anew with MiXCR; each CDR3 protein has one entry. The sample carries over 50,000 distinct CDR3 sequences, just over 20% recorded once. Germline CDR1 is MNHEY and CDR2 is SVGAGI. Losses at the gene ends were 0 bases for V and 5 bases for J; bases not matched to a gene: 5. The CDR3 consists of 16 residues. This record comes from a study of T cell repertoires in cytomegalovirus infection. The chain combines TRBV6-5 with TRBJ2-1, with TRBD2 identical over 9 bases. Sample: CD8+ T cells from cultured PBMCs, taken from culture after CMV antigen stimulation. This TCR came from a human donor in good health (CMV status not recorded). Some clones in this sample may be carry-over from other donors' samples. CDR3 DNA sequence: TGTGCCAGCAGTTACTCCGGCGGGGGGGCGGACAATGAGCAGTTCTTC. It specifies CASSYSGGGADNEQFF.